This T cell receptor beta chain was profiled in a study of cytomegalovirus exposure and HLA in healthy donors. Study-level points and caveats: A few chains tied to CMV proved CMV antigen-specific in vitro.

As regards this clone: Its antigen is not identified.

The CDR3 consists of 13 residues. Germline assignment: CDR1 SGHRS and CDR2 YFSETQ. Trimming removed 3 bases from V and 6 bases from J; junction bases left unmatched: 3. 60 Vbeta and 13 Jbeta primers were used in PCR. Profiling relied on immunoSEQ multiplex PCR, and the TCRdb table lists in-frame clones only, not all of them. The sample data list 34,000 or so clones. This TCR was sampled from a female donor in good health and CMV-seronegative. The sequencing sample was made of PBMCs. The rearrangement joins TRBV5-1 to TRBJ1-1; 9 bases are shared with TRBD1. CDR3 DNA sequence: TGCGCCAGCAGCTCGGACAGGGGTGCTGAAGCTTTCTTT. Amino acid sequence: CASSSDRGAEAFF.